This TCR beta chain was identified in a study of identical twins (dated by TCRdb to the mid-2010s). The study in broad terms: TCR alpha and beta repertoires from monozygotic twins, unrelated adults of various ages and cord blood were deep-sequenced to test whether fetal clonotypes persist. To rule out contamination, replicate twin experiments were performed at different times with different library preparation protocols.

As regards this clonotype: The antigen it binds to is not known. The sample holds no much larger clone one base away, and base qualities are not on file.

Libraries were prepared through 5' RACE. TCRdb shows the sequencer as Illumina HiSeq 2000. A universal primer binding site was introduced by template switching, and a unique molecular identifier was present in the final cDNA, enabling accurate counting of TCR cDNA molecules. Specific primers in the conserved constant-segment region were used to synthesize first-strand cDNA for the TCR alpha and beta chains. To control for contamination, every cDNA library was double barcoded, receiving both a SMART-Mk sample barcode and Illumina barcodes. TruSeq adapter sequences, together with Illumina sample barcodes, were added in two successive PCR steps. The TCR alpha and beta cDNA libraries were sequenced on the Illumina HiSeq platform using custom primers. Per the original workflow: MiGEC processed the raw reads to extract unique molecular identifiers, while MiXCR was used to determine the CDR3 positions. For each individual, recombination models were inferred using an EM algorithm with the repgenHMM and IGoR tools. The analysis of shared clonotypes was done with the tcR package in R, with sharing normalized by the product of cloneset sizes. To study raw recombination without the effects of thymic and clonal selection, out-of-frame nonproductive sequences were analyzed. TCRdb took the public reads, trimmed them with fastp at Q25, ran MiXCR for clone calling and kept in-frame beta chains. Here each entry gathers all rows of one CDR3 protein and keeps the most common genes and DNA. TCRdb assigned the V and J calls; the authors' analysis was not used. For this sample there are approximately 260,000 distinct CDR3 sequences; around 15% appear just once. 8.8% of the sample rests with the top ten.

Trimming at the junction amounts to 6 bases on V and 0 bases on J, and the germline ends lie 21 bases apart. Measured from the cysteine to the phenylalanine, the CDR3 is 17 residues long. The retained sequence is limited to the CDR3, 51 bases, with the frame set at the first base. Based on the germline V gene, the CDR1 and CDR2 sequences are MNHNS and SASEGT. Every donor was a healthy Caucasian. Miltenyi CD45RO+ enrichment and human naive T-cell isolation kits were used to isolate memory (CD45RO+) and naive T cells from PBMC. The full study reports these points: Abundant cord blood beta clonotypes carried fewer insertions; young adult naive repertoires showed a weaker similar trend, while memory repertoires showed none. Zero-insertion analyses could be partly confounded by invariant T cells such as MAIT and iNKT, though diverse VJ usage argued against such confounding for most clonotypes. The excess sharing between twins in beta out-of-frame sequences was weaker because fewer shared sequences reduced the signal-to-noise ratio. Conclusions relied on cross-sectional statistical analysis, since the same donors could not be followed over many years. In monozygotic twins, out-of-frame TCR alpha sharing was systematically underestimated by recombination models, although the models agreed with sharing between unrelated individuals. Compared with coincidental sharing between unrelated individuals, an excess of low generation-probability sequences was observed among out-of-frame TCR alpha sequences shared between twins.

The sequence links TRBV6-1 to TRBJ2-7; the D gene assignment is ambiguous. Specimen: memory (CD45RO+) T cells sorted from blood. According to the study, the label for this sample's cell subset or site signals: CD45RO+ enriched T cells. The receptor was isolated from a woman aged 18-29 years in good health. The encoded CDR3 is CASRPPRGASASYEQYF. The bases read TGTGCCAGCAGACCCCCCCGTGGAGCCTCCGCCTCCTACGAGCAGTACTTC.